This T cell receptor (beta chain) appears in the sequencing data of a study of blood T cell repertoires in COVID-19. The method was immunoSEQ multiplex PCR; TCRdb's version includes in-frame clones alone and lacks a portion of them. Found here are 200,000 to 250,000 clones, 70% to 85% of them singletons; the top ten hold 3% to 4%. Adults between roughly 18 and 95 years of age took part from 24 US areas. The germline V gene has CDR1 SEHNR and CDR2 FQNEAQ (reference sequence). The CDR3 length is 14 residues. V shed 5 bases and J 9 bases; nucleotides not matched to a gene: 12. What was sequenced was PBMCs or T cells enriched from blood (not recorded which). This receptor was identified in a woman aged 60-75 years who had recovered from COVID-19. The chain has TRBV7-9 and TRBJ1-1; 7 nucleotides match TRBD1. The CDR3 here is CASSPRQGVFKAFF. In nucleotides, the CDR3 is TGTGCCAGCAGCCCACGACAGGGCGTCTTTAAAGCTTTCTTT.